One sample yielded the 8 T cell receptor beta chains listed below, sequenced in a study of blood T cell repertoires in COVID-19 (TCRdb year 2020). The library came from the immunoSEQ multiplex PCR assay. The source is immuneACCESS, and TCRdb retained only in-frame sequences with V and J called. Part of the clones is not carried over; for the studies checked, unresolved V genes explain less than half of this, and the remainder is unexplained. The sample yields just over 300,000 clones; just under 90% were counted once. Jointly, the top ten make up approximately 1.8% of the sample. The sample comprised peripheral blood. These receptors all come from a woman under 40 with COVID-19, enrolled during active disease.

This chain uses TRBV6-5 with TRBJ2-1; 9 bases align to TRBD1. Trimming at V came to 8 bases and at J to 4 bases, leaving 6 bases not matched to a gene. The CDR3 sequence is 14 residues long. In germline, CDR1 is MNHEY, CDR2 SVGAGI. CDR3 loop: CASGQGRNYNEQFF. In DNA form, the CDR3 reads TGTGCCAGCGGACAGGGGAGAAATTACAATGAGCAGTTCTTC.

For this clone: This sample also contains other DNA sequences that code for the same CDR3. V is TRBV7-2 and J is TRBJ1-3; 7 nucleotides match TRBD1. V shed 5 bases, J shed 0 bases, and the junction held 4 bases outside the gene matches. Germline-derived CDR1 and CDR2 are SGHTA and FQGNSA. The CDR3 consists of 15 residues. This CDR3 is CASSLAGGSGNTIYF. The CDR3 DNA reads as TGTGCCAGCAGCCTTGCAGGGGGCTCTGGAAACACCATATATTTT.

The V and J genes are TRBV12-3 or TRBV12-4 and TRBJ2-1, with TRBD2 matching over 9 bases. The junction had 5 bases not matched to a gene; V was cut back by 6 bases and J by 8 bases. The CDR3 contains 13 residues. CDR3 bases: TGTGCCAGCAGGCCGGGACTAGCATATGAGCAGTTCTTC. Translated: CASRPGLAYEQFF.

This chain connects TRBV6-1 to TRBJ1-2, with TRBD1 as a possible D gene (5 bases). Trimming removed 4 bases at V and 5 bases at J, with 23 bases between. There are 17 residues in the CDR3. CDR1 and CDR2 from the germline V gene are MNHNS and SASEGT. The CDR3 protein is CASSAPRSLGASYGYTF. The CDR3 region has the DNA TGTGCCAGCAGTGCCCCAAGGAGCCTAGGGGCGTCATATGGCTACACCTTC.

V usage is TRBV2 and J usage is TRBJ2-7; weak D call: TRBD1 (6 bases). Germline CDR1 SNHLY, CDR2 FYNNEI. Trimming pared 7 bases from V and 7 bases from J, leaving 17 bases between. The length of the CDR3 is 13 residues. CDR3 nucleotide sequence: TGTGCCAGCAAGGTCAACAGGGATTATGAGCAGTACTTC. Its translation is CASKVNRDYEQYF.

CDR3 in DNA: TGTGCCAGCAGCCAAGCGGCAGGTCAGAATTCACCCCTCCACTTT. Amino acid sequence: CASSQAAGQNSPLHF. The chain links TRBV3-1 (or the pseudogene TRBV3-2) to TRBJ1-6; the D is unclear. The CDR3 sequence is 15 residues long. Trimming shortened V by 1 base and J by 7 bases, and 11 bases separated the two germline ends. Germline-derived CDR1 and CDR2 are LGHDT and YNNKEL (reference sequence).

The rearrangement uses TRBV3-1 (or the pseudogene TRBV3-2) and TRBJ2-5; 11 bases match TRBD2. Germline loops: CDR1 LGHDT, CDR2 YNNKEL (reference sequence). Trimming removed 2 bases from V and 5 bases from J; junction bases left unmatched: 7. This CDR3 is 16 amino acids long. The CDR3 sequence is CASSQTKLAGVETQYF. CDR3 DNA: TGTGCCAGCAGCCAAACAAAACTAGCGGGGGTGGAGACCCAGTACTTC.

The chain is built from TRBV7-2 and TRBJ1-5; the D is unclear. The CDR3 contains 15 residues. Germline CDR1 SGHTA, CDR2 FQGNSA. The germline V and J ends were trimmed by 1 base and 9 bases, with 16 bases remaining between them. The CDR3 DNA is TGTGCCAGCAGCTTAGTCGGAGGCGTGGGTCCGCCCCAGCATTTT. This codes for CASSLVGGVGPPQHF.